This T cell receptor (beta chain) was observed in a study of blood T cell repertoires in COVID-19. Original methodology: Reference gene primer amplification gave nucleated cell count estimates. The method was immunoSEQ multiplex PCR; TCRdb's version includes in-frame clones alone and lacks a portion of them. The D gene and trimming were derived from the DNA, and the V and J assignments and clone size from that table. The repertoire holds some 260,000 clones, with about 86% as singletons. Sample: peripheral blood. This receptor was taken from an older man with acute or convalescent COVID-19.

The CDR3 loop reads CASKGEGNQPQHF. The CDR3 bases are TGTGCCAGCAAGGGGGAAGGCAATCAGCCCCAGCATTTT. The J gene is TRBJ1-5, the V gene TRBV2; TRBD1 might be the D (6 bases). Germline V CDR1 and CDR2: SNHLY, FYNNEI. V was trimmed by 7 bases and J by 2 bases, leaving 9 bases between them. The CDR3 length is 13 residues.